This record looks at one T cell receptor beta chain sequence and its context. The data were produced by immunoSEQ multiplex PCR, yet TCRdb's version contains in-frame clones alone and is incomplete. The repertoire consists of some 460,000 clones, with about 88% occurring once and the leading ten covering about 1.7%. Germline CDR1 KGHSH, CDR2 LQKENI. The CDR3 sequence is 17 residues long. V was pared by 3 bases and J by 5 bases, with 23 bases between. This sample was taken from a study of Ad26.COV2.S vaccination and SARS-CoV-2 variants. The treatment here: approximately 18 received Ad26.COV2.S at low or high dose, single or two shots; about five received placebo; per-sample allocation not given. Sampling was performed 63 days after the first vaccine or placebo injection.

Sequenced here: peripheral blood, sampled in a trial of Ad26.COV2.S vaccine versus placebo. This sequence originates from a person aged 18 to 65 who received the Ad26.COV2.S COVID-19 vaccine or a placebo. V and J are TRBV18 and TRBJ2-7; TRBD2 might be the D (5 bases). The CDR3 region has the DNA TGTGCCAGCTCACCCATTACATCCGGGTCCCCCGGGAACGAGCAGTACTTC. Translated: CASSPITSGSPGNEQYF. Complete variable domain (other parts from reference TRBV18 and TRBJ2-7): NAGVMQNPRHLVRRRGQEARLRCSPMKGHSHVYWYRQLPEEGLKFMVYLQKENIIDESGMPKERFSAEFPKEGPSILRIQQVVRGDSAAYFCASSPITSGSPGNEQYFGPGTRLTVT.